The clone carrying this T cell receptor beta chain was seen many times. Trimming shortened V by 3 bases and J by 0 bases, and 17 bases separated the two germline ends. Per the germline V gene, CDR1 is MDHEN and CDR2 is SYDVKM. This CDR3 has 17 residues. This entry comes from a study of T cells in Graves' hyperthyroidism and ophthalmopathy. Hyperthyroidism of Graves' type that showed no ophthalmopathy progression within 18 months was stable. Using more than 8 ml of fresh peripheral blood, PBMCs were prepared. TCR beta CDR3 sequences were amplified from RNA transcripts. The TCR CDR3 first-round RT-PCR relied on the HTBI primer set. TCRdb re-derived calls from the multiplex PCR reads in MiXCR, one entry per CDR3 protein. This table has more than 300,000 distinct CDR3 sequences, less than 15% appearing once.

The chain has TRBV28 and TRBJ1-1, with D perhaps matching TRBD1 (5 bases). This TCR came from a woman aged 18-29 years with Graves' hyperthyroidism. The sample was blood. The CDR3 nucleotides are TGTGCCAGCAGTTTGAATTGGGACGACCCTATGAACACTGAAGCTTTCTTT. Translated: CASSLNWDDPMNTEAFF. Together with reference TRBV28 and TRBJ1-1, the CDR3 gives the full variable domain: DVKVTQSSRYLVKRTGEKVFLECVQDMDHENMFWYRQDPGLGLRLIYFSYDVKMKEKGDIPEGYSVSREKKERFSLILESASTNQTSMYLCASSLNWDDPMNTEAFFGQGTRLTVV.